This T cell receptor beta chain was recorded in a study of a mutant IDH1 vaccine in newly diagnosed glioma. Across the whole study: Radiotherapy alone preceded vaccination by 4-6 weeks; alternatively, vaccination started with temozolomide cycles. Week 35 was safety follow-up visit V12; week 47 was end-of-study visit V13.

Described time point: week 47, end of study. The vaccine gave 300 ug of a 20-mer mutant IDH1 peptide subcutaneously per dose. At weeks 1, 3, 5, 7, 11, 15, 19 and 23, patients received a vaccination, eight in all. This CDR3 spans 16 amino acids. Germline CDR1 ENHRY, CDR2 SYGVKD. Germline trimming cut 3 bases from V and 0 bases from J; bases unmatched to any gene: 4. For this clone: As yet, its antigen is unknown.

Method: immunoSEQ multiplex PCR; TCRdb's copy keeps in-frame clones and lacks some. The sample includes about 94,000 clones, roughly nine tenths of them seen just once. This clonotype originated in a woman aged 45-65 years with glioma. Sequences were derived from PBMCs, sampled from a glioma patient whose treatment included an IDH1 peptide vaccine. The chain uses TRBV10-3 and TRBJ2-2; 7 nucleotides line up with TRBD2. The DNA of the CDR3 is TGTGCCATCAGTGACCGAGCGGGATCGAACACCGGGGAGCTGTTTTTT. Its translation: CAISDRAGSNTGELFF.